This T cell receptor beta chain was captured by sequencing in a study of blood T cell repertoires in COVID-19. Across the study: The United States, Italy and Spain provided the acute and convalescent COVID-19 samples. PBMCs, B-cell-depleted T cells, or T cells provided the cDNA or gDNA that made up the material.

The length of the CDR3 is 13 residues. Germline V gives CDR1 SGHRS, CDR2 YFSETQ. The ends were cut back, 0 bases at V and 10 bases at J, with 11 bases in the middle. Authors' analysis steps: Quantification of nucleated cells was approximated via reference gene primer amplification. Generated by immunoSEQ multiplex PCR, the TCRdb table keeps only in-frame clones and is missing some. That table is the source of V, J and clone size, and D and trimming were worked out from the DNA. The sample consists of 150,000 to 190,000 clones, about 79% of them appearing once. The rearrangement links TRBV5-1 to TRBJ2-1; D uncertain. The sample was peripheral blood. The receptor was isolated from a woman aged 45 to 65 with acute or convalescent COVID-19. The CDR3 coding sequence is TGCGCCAGCAGCTTGGGATCCTCGCGCGAGCAGTTCTTC. Its protein product is CASSLGSSREQFF.